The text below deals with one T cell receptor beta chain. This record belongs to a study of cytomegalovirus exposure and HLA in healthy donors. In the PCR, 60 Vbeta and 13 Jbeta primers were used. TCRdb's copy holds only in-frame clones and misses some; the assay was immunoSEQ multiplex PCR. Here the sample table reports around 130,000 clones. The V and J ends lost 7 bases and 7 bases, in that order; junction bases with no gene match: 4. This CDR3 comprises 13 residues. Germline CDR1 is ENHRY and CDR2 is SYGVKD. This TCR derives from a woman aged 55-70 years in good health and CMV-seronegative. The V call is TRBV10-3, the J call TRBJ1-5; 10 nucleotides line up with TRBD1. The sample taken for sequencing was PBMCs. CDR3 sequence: CAITGGQGQPQHF. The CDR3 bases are TGTGCCATCACAGGGGGACAGGGGCAGCCCCAGCATTTT.